This T cell receptor (beta chain) is from a study of cytomegalovirus exposure and HLA in healthy donors. Study-level findings and limits: Specific recognition of CMV antigens was confirmed in vitro for a few chains (all CMV-associated).

Generated by immunoSEQ multiplex PCR, the TCRdb table keeps only in-frame clones and is missing some. The sample contains 150,000 to 180,000 clones, 70% to 90% of which appear only once. On this clone itself: Its antigen is not identified.

The CDR3 covers 17 residues. With 2 bases removed from V and 5 bases from J, the gap between germline ends came to 21 bases. Germline loops: CDR1 KGHSH, CDR2 LQKENI. This TCR was sampled from a human donor in good health. Source material: PBMCs. The rearrangement uses TRBV18 and TRBJ1-1; D remains ambiguous. CDR3 coding DNA: TGTGCCAGCTCACCATATAGGGAGGCGAAAGGGAGGACTGAAGCTTTCTTT. Its translation: CASSPYREAKGRTEAFF.